These T cell receptor beta chains were read from a single sample in a study of Graves' ophthalmopathy and Graves' hyperthyroidism. MiXCR, run by TCRdb on the multiplex PCR reads, gives a single entry per CDR3 protein. Here the sample spans 200,000 to 250,000 distinct CDR3 sequences, about a fifth being singletons. What was sequenced was peripheral blood. The receptors shown here come from a woman between 50 and 59 years old with Graves' ophthalmopathy. The CDR3 runs from the conserved cysteine through the conserved F or W. Each record gives: clone size, D gene, J gene, V gene, CDR3 protein, CDR3 DNA. A D gene is named only where the DNA matches it firmly. Some rows mark clone size as missing; the rest say once, few, many or name a class of expanded clone.

>-|TRBD2|TRBJ2-7|TRBV6-5
CASSYTTSGGYEQYF
TGTGCCAGCAGTTACACGACTAGCGGGGGCTACGAGCAGTACTTC
>many|-|TRBJ1-5|TRBV6-1
CASSRRDSNQPQHF
TGTGCCAGCAGCCGAAGGGATAGCAATCAGCCCCAGCATTTT
>many|-|TRBJ1-2|TRBV20-1
CSASGGSYGYTF
TGCAGTGCTAGTGGGGGATCCTATGGCTACACCTTC
>many|-|TRBJ2-7|TRBV6-2/TRBV6-3
CASSPRNEQYF
TGTGCCAGCAGTCCCCGGAACGAGCAGTACTTC
>-|-|TRBJ2-7|TRBV6-2/TRBV6-3
CASSGVTGPYEQSF
TGTGCCAGCAGTGGGGTGACAGGACCCTACGAGCAGTCCTTC
>many|TRBD1|TRBJ2-7|TRBV6-5
CASSYLTGGENSYEQYF
TGTGCCAGCAGTTACCTGACAGGGGGCGAAAACTCCTACGAGCAGTACTTC
>-|TRBD1|TRBJ1-5|TRBV10-3
CAISATGQGTGQPQHF
TGTGCCATCAGCGCTACGGGACAGGGCACAGGTCAGCCCCAGCATTTT
>many|-|TRBJ2-7|TRBV19
CASSPRDTGEQYF
TGTGCCAGTAGCCCTCGGGACACAGGCGAGCAGTACTTC
>many|-|TRBJ2-3|TRBV6-1
CASYRDGTDTQYF
TGTGCCAGCTACCGGGACGGAACAGATACGCAGTATTTT
>few|-|TRBJ2-1|TRBV28
CASSSPGSKDSSYNEQFF
TGTGCCAGCAGTTCCCCCGGGTCGAAGGATAGCTCCTACAATGAGCAGTTCTTC
>many|-|TRBJ1-1|TRBV5-1
CASSLAMSNTEAFF
TGCGCCAGCAGCTTGGCCATGTCAAACACTGAAGCTTTCTTT
>many|-|TRBJ1-6|TRBV28
CASTVGDSPLHF
TGTGCCAGCACAGTGGGTGACTCACCCCTCCACTTT
>many|TRBD2|TRBJ2-1|TRBV2
CASRGLAGEYSEQFF
TGTGCCAGCAGGGGGCTAGCGGGAGAATACAGTGAGCAGTTCTTC
>-|-|TRBJ2-2|TRBV28
CASREGNTGELFF
TGTGCCAGCCGCGAGGGCAACACCGGGGAGCTGTTTTTT
>many|-|TRBJ2-3|TRBV2
CASRSPGGGTDTQYF
TGTGCCAGCAGGTCGCCAGGGGGGGGAACTGATACGCAGTATTTT
>few|-|TRBJ1-5|TRBV30
CAFETDNQPQHF
TGTGCCTTCGAGACAGACAATCAGCCCCAGCATTTT
>-|TRBD1|TRBJ2-5|TRBV7-3
CASSPTGVRETQYF
TGTGCCAGCAGTCCTACAGGGGTTCGGGAGACCCAGTACTTC
>-|TRBD2|TRBJ2-7|TRBV7-3
CASPGLAAYEQYF
TGTGCCAGCCCAGGGCTAGCGGCCTACGAGCAGTACTTC
>many|TRBD2|TRBJ2-7|TRBV7-2
CASSLVGTSGGGEQYF
TGTGCCAGCAGCTTAGTTGGGACTAGCGGCGGCGGGGAGCAGTACTTC
>many|TRBD1|TRBJ1-5|TRBV6-5
CASSPAGTGPSAMPQHF
TGTGCCAGCAGTCCTGCCGGGACAGGGCCCTCTGCGATGCCCCAGCATTTT
>-|TRBD2|TRBJ2-7|TRBV28
CASSALREAQYEQYF
TGTGCCAGCAGTGCCCTTCGGGAGGCCCAATACGAGCAGTACTTC
>-|-|TRBJ1-2|TRBV12-3/TRBV12-4
CASASLLSAIYGYTF
TGTGCCAGCGCTTCCCTACTCTCGGCCATCTATGGCTACACCTTC
>once|TRBD1|TRBJ2-5|TRBV5-4
CASSSTDRLGETQYF
TGTGCCAGCAGCAGTACGGACAGGCTAGGGGAGACCCAGTACTTC
>many|-|TRBJ1-1|TRBV9
CASSANRGTPGNYAFF
TGTGCCAGCAGCGCCAACCGCGGGACCCCGGGAAATTACGCTTTCTTT
>many|-|TRBJ1-1|TRBV7-6
CASSLISGGRGTEAFF
TGTGCCAGCAGCTTAATCTCCGGTGGTAGGGGCACTGAAGCTTTCTTT
>-|-|TRBJ1-2|TRBV2
CASSERGANYGYTF
TGTGCCAGCAGTGAACGGGGAGCTAACTATGGCTACACCTTC
>many|-|TRBJ1-1|TRBV13
CASSSRDRSTEAFF
TGTGCCAGCAGCTCCCGAGACCGGAGTACTGAAGCTTTCTTT
>few|-|TRBJ1-5|TRBV7-8
CASTHLSNQPQHF
TGTGCCAGCACCCACTTAAGCAATCAGCCCCAGCATTTT
>few|TRBD1|TRBJ1-3|TRBV19
CASSSPGQAGNTIYF
TGTGCCAGTAGTTCCCCGGGACAGGCTGGAAACACCATATATTTT
>-|TRBD1|TRBJ1-6|TRBV4-1
CASSQRQGDSPLHF
TGCGCCAGCAGCCAAAGACAGGGGGATTCACCCCTCCACTTT
>many|-|TRBJ1-1|TRBV6-1
CASRDTGNTKAFF
TGTGCCAGCAGGGATACAGGGAACACTAAAGCTTTCTTT
>few|-|TRBJ1-6|TRBV28
CASSSTGTATPLHF
TGTGCCAGCAGTTCAACAGGCACCGCGACACCCCTCCACTTT
>-|-|TRBJ2-7|TRBV6-1
CASSSASASSSYEQYF
TGTGCCAGCAGCTCGGCTAGCGCGTCTAGCTCCTACGAGCAGTACTTC
>many|-|TRBJ1-2|TRBV7-9
CASSLESWYGYTF
TGTGCCAGCAGCCTGGAAAGTTGGTATGGCTACACCTTC
>many|-|TRBJ1-6|TRBV20-1
CSARPGTHLSPLHF
TGCAGTGCTAGGCCCGGGACGCACCTCTCGCCCCTCCACTTT
>many|-|TRBJ1-4|TRBV29-1
CSVDVSTNEKLFF
TGCAGCGTTGATGTCTCAACTAATGAAAAACTGTTTTTT
>-|-|TRBJ1-1|TRBV9
CASSTLGVRGTEAFF
TGTGCCAGCAGCACCCTCGGGGTAAGGGGCACTGAAGCTTTCTTT
>-|TRBD1|TRBJ2-2|TRBV6-2/TRBV6-3
CASRAGTGDTGELFF
TGTGCCAGCAGAGCCGGGACAGGGGATACCGGGGAGCTGTTTTTT
>many|-|TRBJ1-6|TRBV6-2/TRBV6-3
CASSYSRAAVTLHF
TGTGCCAGCAGTTACTCGAGGGCAGCAGTCACCCTCCACTTT
>many|-|TRBJ1-5|TRBV7-2
CASSFVQGDQPQHF
TGTGCCAGCAGCTTCGTCCAGGGTGATCAGCCCCAGCATTTT
>-|TRBD1|TRBJ2-7|TRBV20-1
CSAPLRGQSMYEQYF
TGCAGTGCTCCTCTCAGGGGGCAAAGCATGTACGAGCAGTACTTC
>-|TRBD1|TRBJ1-5|TRBV24-1
CATIHRDRGFRNQPQHF
TGTGCCACCATCCACCGGGACAGGGGGTTTCGCAATCAGCCCCAGCATTTT
>many|-|TRBJ2-5|TRBV7-8
CASSIQPTAQETQYF
TGTGCCAGCAGCATACAGCCGACGGCCCAAGAGACCCAGTACTTC
>-|-|TRBJ2-7|TRBV12-3/TRBV12-4
CASRNYVGLYEQSF
TGTGCCAGCAGGAACTATGTTGGCTTATACGAGCAGTCCTTC
>many|-|TRBJ2-2|TRBV15
CATSGGGTGTNTGELFF
TGTGCCACCAGCGGGGGGGGGACAGGCACGAACACCGGGGAGCTGTTTTTT